Following are 13 T cell receptor beta chains from one sample sequenced in a study of circulating and synovial CD4+ cells in juvenile arthritis. The repertoire was sequenced with immunoSEQ multiplex PCR; TCRdb's copy has only in-frame clones and lacks some. The repertoire holds approximately 35,000 clones, more than 90% seen once, with more than 0.15% in the top ten. Sequencing used CD4+ T cells from blood. The receptors originated from a human donor with juvenile idiopathic arthritis.

The chain employs TRBV28 and TRBJ1-1; D is ambiguous. Germline lookup yields CDR1 MDHEN and CDR2 SYDVKM. Trimming stripped 4 bases from V and 4 bases from J, with 10 bases between. This CDR3 is 13 amino acids long. The CDR3 is CASSSSGFTEAFF. CDR3 nucleotide sequence: TGTGCCAGCAGTTCCTCCGGGTTCACTGAAGCTTTCTTT.

The chain employs TRBV5-1 and TRBJ2-3, with a weak D call TRBD2 (6 bases). CDR3 length equals 13 residues. Germline assignment: CDR1 SGHRS and CDR2 YFSETQ. V was pared by 4 bases and J by 5 bases, with 11 bases between. The CDR3: CASSHGREDTQYF. CDR3 DNA sequence: TGCGCCAGCAGCCACGGGCGGGAAGATACGCAGTATTTT.

Notes on this clone: A read error may produce the germline difference seen at one junction end. The chain uses TRBV4-3 and TRBJ2-7, with TRBD1 identical over 7 bases. Germline lookup yields CDR1 LGHNA and CDR2 YSLEER. The CDR3 is 15 amino acids. For the CDR3, the DNA is TGCGCCAGCAGCCAAGTTTGGGACAGATCCTCCGAGCAGTACTTC. Translating gives CASSQVWDRSSEQYF.

This chain links TRBV30 with TRBJ1-1, with 8 bases lining up with TRBD1. The germline gives CDR1 GTSNPN, CDR2 SVGIG (reference sequence). V lost 4 bases, J lost 6 bases, and 7 bases stayed unmatched. The CDR3 is 13 residues long. CDR3 sequence reads: CAWTGGEIAEAFF. The CDR3 coding sequence is TGTGCCTGGACAGGGGGCGAGATCGCTGAAGCTTTCTTT.

This sequence joins TRBV28 and TRBJ1-1; unclear D gene. With 4 bases removed from V and 6 bases from J, the gap between germline ends came to 9 bases. The CDR3 is made up of 12 amino acids. Germline V gives CDR1 MDHEN, CDR2 SYDVKM. The CDR3 DNA sequence: TGTGCCAGCAGTTACGGGCGGGCTGAAGCTTTCTTT. Residues: CASSYGRAEAFF.

The rearrangement joins TRBV23-1 to TRBJ2-5, with D possibly being TRBD1 (5 bases). TRBV23-1 belongs to the ORF category, with a function that is uncertain. V lost 0 bases to trimming and J lost 3 bases, with 14 bases between them. This CDR3 contains 16 residues. This chain's CDR3 is CASSQSGRVVEETQYF. DNA of the CDR3: TGCGCCAGCAGTCAATCAGGCAGGGTAGTCGAAGAGACCCAGTACTTC.

This rearrangement joins TRBV7-2 to TRBJ1-2, with 11 positions matching TRBD1. Trimming at V came to 5 bases and at J to 7 bases, leaving 9 bases not matched to a gene. The CDR3 loop spans 15 amino acids. CDR1 is SGHTA and CDR2 is FQGNSA in the germline V gene. For the CDR3, the DNA is TGTGCCAGCAGCCCACAGGGACAGGGGGTGGCTGGCTACACCTTC. As protein: CASSPQGQGVAGYTF.

The chain couples TRBV11-2 to TRBJ2-7; D perhaps matches TRBD2 (5 bases). This CDR3 contains 17 residues. Per germline, CDR1 SGHAT and CDR2 FQNNGV. V lost 1 base to trimming and J lost 3 bases, with 19 bases between them. The CDR3 DNA follows: TGTGCCAGCAGCTTAGGGTGGTTACGGGGTCGGATCTACGAGCAGTACTTC. Its translation is CASSLGWLRGRIYEQYF.

CDR3 sequence reads: CASSPRGVGTGELFF. The CDR3 nucleotides are TGTGCCAGCAGTCCGCGGGGGGTCGGCACCGGGGAGCTGTTTTTT. This rearrangement joins TRBV27 to TRBJ2-2; 8 positions agree with TRBD2. The V gene's germline CDR1 is MNHEY and CDR2 SMNVEV (reference sequence). The CDR3 is 15 residues long. With 5 bases clipped from V and 4 bases from J, the junction kept 6 bases outside the gene matches.

The chain links TRBV5-5 to TRBJ2-2, with 7 bases identical to TRBD2. The CDR3 totals 18 residues. The germline gives CDR1 SGHKS, CDR2 YYEKEE (reference sequence). With V trimmed by 0 bases and J by 5 bases, 13 bases remained unmatched. The CDR3 DNA is TGTGCCAGCAGCTTGGTCCCCCCAGCGGGGCCAAAGACCGGGGAGCTGTTTTTT. Translating gives CASSLVPPAGPKTGELFF.

V and J are TRBV11-3 and TRBJ2-1; the D is unclear. The germline V and J ends were trimmed by 6 bases and 7 bases, with 7 bases remaining between them. Germline V CDR1 and CDR2: SGHNT, YENEEA. CDR3 length: 11 amino acids. As DNA, the CDR3 is TGTGCCAGCAGAAGAGGAAATGAGCAGTTCTTC. This codes for CASRRGNEQFF.

The genes are TRBV7-2 and TRBJ1-5; D is possibly TRBD1 (5 bases). The CDR3 length is 14 residues. Germline V gene sequence: CDR1 SGHTA, CDR2 FQGNSA. Trimming pared 0 bases from V and 4 bases from J, leaving 7 bases between. The CDR3 DNA follows: TGTGCCAGCAGCTTAGCGGGGGGGAATCAGCCCCAGCATTTT. As protein: CASSLAGGNQPQHF.

V is TRBV15 and J is TRBJ2-5; D possibly corresponds to TRBD2 (5 bases). V was trimmed by 1 base and J by 3 bases, leaving 18 bases between them. Per the germline V gene, CDR1 is LNHNV and CDR2 is YYDKDF (reference sequence). CDR3 length: 17 amino acids. The CDR3 coding sequence is TGTGCCACCAGCAGAGCCCTCAATGGAGGAGTAAAAGAGACCCAGTACTTC. It is translated as CATSRALNGGVKETQYF.